The clone carrying this TCR beta chain was seen only a few times. Antigen: not known. The sample belongs to a study of identical twins. Broader study findings: Conclusions came from cross-sectional statistical analysis, not from following the same donors. Researchers reported excess low generation probability among twin-shared out-of-frame alpha sequences. Abundant beta clonotypes from cord blood had fewer insertions, unlike memory repertoires, which showed none.

Unique molecular identifiers were present on the cDNA, which also gained a universal primer site by template switching. TCRdb reanalysed the 5' RACE reads using MiXCR and keeps one entry per CDR3 protein. The sample consists of 230,000 or so distinct CDR3 sequences, around 8.3% of them appearing once. The sample also formed part of further work on yellow fever vaccine responses in identical twins.

The sequence was collected from a woman aged 18-35 years in good health. The sequenced sample was CD8+ T cells sorted from blood.

The CDR3 spells CATRGTGSHEQFF. The CDR3 nucleotides read TGTGCCACCCGAGGGACAGGGAGCCATGAGCAGTTCTTC. The chain uses TRBV24-1 and TRBJ2-1; 9 nucleotides match TRBD1. CDR1 is KGHDR and CDR2 is SFDVKD in the germline V gene. With V trimmed by 9 bases and J by 8 bases, 7 bases remained unmatched. This CDR3 has 13 residues.